This TCR beta chain was observed in a study of OX40 agonist ivuxolimab in advanced cancers. Describing the broader study: Ivuxolimab was an agonistic, fully human IgG2 monoclonal antibody directed against OX40 (CD134), a costimulatory receptor. Prior anti-PD-1, anti-PD-L1 or anti-CTLA-4 therapy was permitted, and checkpoint inhibitors had been received by about 37% of dose-escalation patients. Partial responses were achieved by three dose-escalation patients, of whom one had hepatocellular carcinoma and two had cutaneous melanoma. The paper covers the monotherapy dose-escalation part of the phase I ivuxolimab trial, which included N of about 56 patients. Among the approximately 50 dose-escalation patients, approximately 20 had hepatocellular carcinoma, approximately 15 melanoma, 9 renal cell carcinoma and 9 head and neck cancer. In the dose-escalation cohort, 75% to 85% of patients were male, and the mean age was approximately 60 years with a range of roughly 20 to 80. Intravenous ivuxolimab was administered to patients every 2 weeks at six dose levels: 0.01, 0.1, 0.3, 1.5, 3 and 10 mg/kg. The point of sequencing TCRbeta in the periphery was to test whether ivuxolimab changed TCR sequence diversity and drove clonal T-cell expansion.

For sequencing of the TCRbeta CDR3 region, genomic DNA was extracted from the sorted cells. The immunoSEQ Assay was used for sequencing of TCRbeta CDR3 regions. TCRdb obtained this table from immuneACCESS and retained in-frame rearrangements with V and J assigned. These tables miss some clones; where compared with another copy, unresolved V genes account for less than half of the shortfall, and the remainder is unexplained. The sample table holds 90,000 to 100,000 clones, of which 70% to 90% were seen once. Clones ranked in the top ten supply 0.8% to 0.9% of the sample. As encoded in the germline V gene, CDR1 is SNHLY while CDR2 is FYNNEI. Inclusive of the bounding cysteine and phenylalanine, the CDR3 is 13 residues long. This entry keeps only the CDR3 DNA: 39 bases, framed from base 1. Trimming at the junction amounts to 5 bases on V and 6 bases on J, and the germline ends lie 13 bases apart. Overall study outcomes, separate from this receptor: Low levels of normalized T-cell clonal expansion were also seen in some patients who did not respond. At doses of 0.1 to 3.0 mg/kg, clonal expansion of both CD4+ and CD8+ blood T cells was observed from baseline to week 6. After ivuxolimab, more expanded clones were found on average in CD8+ T cells than in CD4+ T cells. Which antigens the clonally expanded peripheral T cells were specific for was not determined. In the 0.1-3.0 mg/kg groups, partial responders had among the lowest normalized peripheral clonal expansion, particularly in CD8+ T cells.

A single count supports this clone. What antigen it recognizes has not been identified. One base away there is no much larger clone; base qualities are not given. Patients with a history of autoimmune disease or receiving systemic immunosuppression were excluded from the trial. In every dose cohort, peripheral blood was drawn for TCR sequencing at baseline, cycle 4 day 1, and cycle 7 day 1. The samples were drawn from a first-in-human, open-label, multicenter phase I dose-escalation trial of ivuxolimab. Adults with locally advanced or metastatic melanoma, renal cell, hepatocellular, or head and neck squamous cell carcinoma were enrolled in the trial. Before TCR sequencing, CD4+ T cells and CD8+ T cells were sorted from peripheral blood as separate populations.

Sample: CD4+ or CD8+ T cells sorted from blood, taken in a trial of the OX40 agonist ivuxolimab. The sequence links TRBV2 to TRBJ1-1; the D gene is perhaps TRBD1, from 5 matching bases. This clonotype was sampled from an adult with an advanced solid tumor such as melanoma, head and neck, liver or kidney cancer. The CDR3 sequence is CASSPRGGSEAFF. The DNA is as follows: TGTGCCAGCAGTCCCCGGGGGGGGTCTGAAGCTTTCTTT. The CDR3, completed at both ends by the reference TRBV2 and TRBJ1-1 genes, gives the full variable domain EPEVTQTPSHQVTQMGQEVILRCVPISNHLYFYWYRQILGQKVEFLVSFYNNEISEKSEIFDDQFSVERPDGSNFTLKIRSTKLEDSAMYFCASSPRGGSEAFFGQGTRLTVV.